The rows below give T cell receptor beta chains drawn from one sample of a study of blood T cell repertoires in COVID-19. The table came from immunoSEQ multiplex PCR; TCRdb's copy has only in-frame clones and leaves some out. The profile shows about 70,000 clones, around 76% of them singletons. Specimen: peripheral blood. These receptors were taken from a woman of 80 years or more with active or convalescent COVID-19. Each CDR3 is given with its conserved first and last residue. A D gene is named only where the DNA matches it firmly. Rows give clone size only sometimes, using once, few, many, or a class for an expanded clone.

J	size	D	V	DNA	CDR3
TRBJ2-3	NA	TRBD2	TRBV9	TGTGCCAGCAGCGGTAGCGGGGGGACAGATACGCAGTATTTT	CASSGSGGTDTQYF
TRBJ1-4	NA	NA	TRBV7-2	TGTGCCAGCAGCTTAGTTCGGGGGGGTGAAAAACTGTTTTTT	CASSLVRGGEKLFF
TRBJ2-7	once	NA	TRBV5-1	TGCGCCAGCAGCTTGGTCGGTCTCGAGCAGTACTTC	CASSLVGLEQYF
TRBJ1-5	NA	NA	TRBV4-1	TGCGCCAGCAGCCAAGAATCCGATCAGCCCCAGCATTTT	CASSQESDQPQHF
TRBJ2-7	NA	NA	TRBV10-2	TGCGCCAGCAGTGACCCGACAGGCTCCTACGAGCAGTACTTC	CASSDPTGSYEQYF
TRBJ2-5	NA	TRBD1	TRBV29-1	TGCAGCGTTAGTGAGGGGGCAGGGGGCTATGGAGAGACCCAGTACTTC	CSVSEGAGGYGETQYF
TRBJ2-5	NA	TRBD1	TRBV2	TGTGCCAGCAGTAACAGGGGAGAGACCCAGTACTTC	CASSNRGETQYF
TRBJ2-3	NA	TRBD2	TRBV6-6	TGTGCCAGCAGTTCCATCGGGGGGAACACAGATACGCAGTATTTT	CASSSIGGNTDTQYF
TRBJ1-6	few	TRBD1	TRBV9	TGTGCCAGCAGCCTGACAGGGAATTCACCCCTCCACTTT	CASSLTGNSPLHF
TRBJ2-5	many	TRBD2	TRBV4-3	TGCGCCAGCAGCCAAGATCCTAGCGGGTACACCCAAGAGACCCAGTACTTC	CASSQDPSGYTQETQYF
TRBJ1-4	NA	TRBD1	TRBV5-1	TGCGCCAGCAGTTATCAGGGGGCTAATGAAAAACTGTTTTTT	CASSYQGANEKLFF
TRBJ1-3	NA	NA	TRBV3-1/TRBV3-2	TGTGCCAGCAGCCCAAGGACAGCTGGAAACACCATATATTTT	CASSPRTAGNTIYF
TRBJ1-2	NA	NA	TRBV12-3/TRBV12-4	TGTGCCAGCAGTTCCGGACTGATCTATGGCTACACCTTC	CASSSGLIYGYTF
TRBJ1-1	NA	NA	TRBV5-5	TGTGCCAGCAGCGTCCTCGGGGAGAACACTGAAGCTTTCTTT	CASSVLGENTEAFF
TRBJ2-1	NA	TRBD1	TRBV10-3	TGTGCCATCAGGGGACAGAACAATGAGCAGTTCTTC	CAIRGQNNEQFF
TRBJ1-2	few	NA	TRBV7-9	TGTGCCAGCAGCTTAGACCAGGCAAATGGCTACACCTTC	CASSLDQANGYTF
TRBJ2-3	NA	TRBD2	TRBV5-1	TGCGCCAGCAGCTTGGCCCCTAGCGGAAGCACAGATACGCAGTATTTT	CASSLAPSGSTDTQYF
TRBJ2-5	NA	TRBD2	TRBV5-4	TGTGCCAGCAGACCGGGGACTAGCGGAGGAGAGACCCAGTACTTC	CASRPGTSGGETQYF
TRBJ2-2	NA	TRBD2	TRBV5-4	TGTGCCAGCAGCCCTCAGAGAGGGGAGGGCGGGGAGCTGTTTTTT	CASSPQRGEGGELFF
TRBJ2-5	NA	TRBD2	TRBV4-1	TGCGCCAGCAGCCAAGACCTTGGCGGGGGGTTGACCCAGTACTTC	CASSQDLGGGLTQYF
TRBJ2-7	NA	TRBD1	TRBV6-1	TGTGCCAGCAGTGAAGCGGGGACAGGGTCTTACGAGCAGTACTTC	CASSEAGTGSYEQYF
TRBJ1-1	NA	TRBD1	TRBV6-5	TGTGCCAGCAGTTCCGCGGACAGGGTGAACACTGAAGCTTTCTTT	CASSSADRVNTEAFF
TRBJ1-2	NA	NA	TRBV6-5	TGTGCCAGCAGTTACCTGGACAGATCTAACTATGGCTACACCTTC	CASSYLDRSNYGYTF
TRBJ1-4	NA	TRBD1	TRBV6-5	TGTGCCAGCAGCTCGGACAGGTCAAATGAAAAACTGTTTTTT	CASSSDRSNEKLFF
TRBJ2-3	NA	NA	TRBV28	TGTGCCAGCAGTTCCCCCCCGTCTCTTTCAGATACGCAGTATTTT	CASSSPPSLSDTQYF
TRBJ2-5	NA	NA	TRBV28	TGTGCCAGCAGTTGGGGCAAGAACCCAGAGACCCAGTACTTC	CASSWGKNPETQYF
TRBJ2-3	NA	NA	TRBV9	TGTGCCAGCAGCGTAGTGCAAGACGGACTACAAGGCACAGATACGCAGTATTTT	CASSVVQDGLQGTDTQYF
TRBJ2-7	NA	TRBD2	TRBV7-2	TGTGCCAGCACCTTGGGAGGGGACCTCTCCTACGAGCAGTACTTC	CASTLGGDLSYEQYF
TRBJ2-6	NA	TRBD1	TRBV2	TGTGCCAGCAGTTACGCTAGGACAGGAATCGGCTCTGGGGCCAACGTCCTGACTTTC	CASSYARTGIGSGANVLTF
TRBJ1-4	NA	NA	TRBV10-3	TGTGCCACCAAGGCAGGGACTAATGAAAAACTGTTTTTT	CATKAGTNEKLFF
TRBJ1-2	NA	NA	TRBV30	TGTGCCTGGAGTGCCCAGCGTACAGGATCCTATGGCTACACCTTC	CAWSAQRTGSYGYTF
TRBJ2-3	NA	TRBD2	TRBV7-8	TGTGCCAGCAGGCCGACTAGCGGGGACACAGATACGCAGTATTTT	CASRPTSGDTDTQYF
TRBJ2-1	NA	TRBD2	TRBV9	TGTGCCAGCAGTCCTGATAGCGGGGGGGCCCGAGGTTATGGAAATGAGCAGTTCTTC	CASSPDSGGARGYGNEQFF
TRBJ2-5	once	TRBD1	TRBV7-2	TGTGCCAGCAGTAGGGACAGGTCAGAGACCCAGTACTTC	CASSRDRSETQYF
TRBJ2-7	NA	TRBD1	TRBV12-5	TGTGCTAGTGGTTTGGGGCAGGGGGCCCTGTCGGGGGAGCAGTACTTC	CASGLGQGALSGEQYF
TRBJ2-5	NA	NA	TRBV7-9	TGTGCCAGCAGCCGCCTAGCAGAAGAGACCCAGTACTTC	CASSRLAEETQYF
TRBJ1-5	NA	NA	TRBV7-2	TGTGCCAGCAGCTTAGTAACCGATTCGGGGCCCCAGCATTTT	CASSLVTDSGPQHF
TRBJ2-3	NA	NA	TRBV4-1	TGCGCCAGCAGCCAAGTAAATAGAGACACAGATACGCAGTATTTT	CASSQVNRDTDTQYF
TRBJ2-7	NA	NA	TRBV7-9	TGTGCCAGCAGCTTAGCGAGGGCAGGTTGGAAATACTTC	CASSLARAGWKYF
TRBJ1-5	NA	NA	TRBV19	TGTGCCAGTAGTAGGGACGGGGGGGCGAGCAATCAGCCCCAGCATTTT	CASSRDGGASNQPQHF
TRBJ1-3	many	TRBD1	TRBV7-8	TGTGCCAGCAGCTCCAGGGGGGAACACACCATATATTTT	CASSSRGEHTIYF
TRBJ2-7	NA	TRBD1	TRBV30	TGTGCCTGGAGTATCAACCGAGGGACAGTTAATTACTACGAGCAGTACTTC	CAWSINRGTVNYYEQYF